One and the same sample provided the 25 T cell receptor beta chains below, sequenced in a study of shared clonotypes between healthy human individuals. The method was immunoSEQ multiplex PCR; TCRdb's version includes in-frame clones alone and lacks a portion of them. The table includes millions of clones, roughly nine tenths detected once. Sequencing input: naive CD4+ T cells sorted from blood. Subset given: CD45RA+ positively selected. These TCRs come from a man younger than 35 in good health.

J is TRBJ2-7 and V is TRBV5-4, with a tentative D call TRBD1 (6 bases). V was pared by 0 bases and J by 6 bases, with 22 bases between. Germline CDR1 is SGHNT and CDR2 is YYREEE (reference sequence). This CDR3 has 17 residues. CDR3 coding DNA: TGTGCCAGCAGCTTGGATGTTGGGGTAGTAAGGGGGAGCGAGCAGTACTTC. This encodes CASSLDVGVVRGSEQYF.

The chain joins TRBV6-6 to TRBJ2-7, with D perhaps TRBD2 (5 bases). The V end lost 2 bases, the J end lost 3 bases, and 11 bases lay between the germline ends. Germline V gene data show CDR1 as MNHNY and CDR2 as SVGAGI (reference sequence). The CDR3 has 14 amino acids. The CDR3 region is CASSYSPEVYEQYF. The CDR3 DNA is TGTGCCAGCAGTTACAGCCCGGAGGTCTACGAGCAGTACTTC.

This clone was detected only a few times. The chain carries TRBV19 and TRBJ1-1; no definite D call. V lost 9 bases, J lost 4 bases, and 15 bases lay in between. CDR3 length equals 13 residues. Germline V gives CDR1 LNHDA, CDR2 SQIVND (reference sequence). In nucleotides, the CDR3 is TGTGCCAGCACCAGGAGCTATTCCACTGAAGCTTTCTTT. Translation gives CASTRSYSTEAFF.

The chain employs TRBV7-7 and TRBJ2-2; D is uncertain. This CDR3 has 13 amino acids. Germline V gives CDR1 SSHAT, CDR2 FNYEAQ (reference sequence). The CDR3 reads CATRTGNTGELFF. In nucleotides, the CDR3 is TGTGCTACCCGGACGGGGAACACCGGGGAGCTGTTTTTT.

This rearrangement joins TRBV2 to TRBJ1-3; 7 bases agree with TRBD1. This CDR3 region has 16 residues. Germline V gene lookup returns CDR1 SNHLY and CDR2 FYNNEI. Trimming removed 6 bases from V and 0 bases from J; junction bases left unmatched: 8. The CDR3 DNA reads as TGTGCCAGCAGCCTCGGACAGGCAGCCTCTGGAAACACCATATATTTT. It specifies CASSLGQAASGNTIYF.

The rearrangement links TRBV6-1 to TRBJ1-2, with TRBD1 matching over 8 bases. Germline V lookup: CDR1 MNHNS, CDR2 SASEGT. The CDR3 has 14 amino acids. V lost 8 bases, J lost 2 bases, and 7 bases stayed unmatched. The CDR3: CASSRTGTNYGYTF. CDR3 in DNA: TGTGCCAGCTCCAGGACAGGGACCAACTATGGCTACACCTTC.

The chain couples TRBV5-5 to TRBJ2-7; the match to TRBD1 covers 8 bases. Germline V gives CDR1 SGHKS, CDR2 YYEKEE (reference sequence). The V gene end was trimmed by 4 bases and the J gene end by 2 bases; junction bases not matched to a gene: 8. This CDR3 spans 15 amino acids. CDR3 residues: CASSPPGQEAYEQYF. The CDR3 DNA reads as TGTGCCAGCAGCCCGCCGGGACAGGAGGCCTACGAGCAGTACTTC.

The rearrangement uses TRBV18 and TRBJ1-2; TRBD1 matches 10 bases. The CDR3 sequence is 16 residues long. Germline V gene lookup returns CDR1 KGHSH and CDR2 LQKENI. The V gene end was trimmed by 4 bases and the J gene end by 7 bases; junction bases not matched to a gene: 12. This CDR3 reads CASSQDQTGGIGGYTF. CDR3 bases: TGTGCCAGCTCACAGGACCAGACAGGGGGCATCGGTGGCTACACCTTC.

The J gene is TRBJ2-7, the V gene TRBV4-1; 9 bases are a match to TRBD2. The length of the CDR3 is 15 residues. Germline V gene data show CDR1 as MGHRA and CDR2 as YSYEKL. Trimming cost V 4 bases and J 1 base; bases outside gene matches: 5. CDR3 in amino acids: CASSPTSGPSYEQYF. CDR3 sequence (DNA): TGCGCCAGCAGCCCGACTAGCGGTCCTTCCTACGAGCAGTACTTC.

This chain uses TRBV10-3 with TRBJ1-1, with no clear D. Germline V lookup: CDR1 ENHRY, CDR2 SYGVKD. Trimming removed 2 bases from V and 2 bases from J, with 12 bases in between. The CDR3 extends over 15 amino acids. This CDR3 is CAISEEGGRNTEAFF. The CDR3 DNA follows: TGTGCCATCAGTGAGGAGGGTGGCAGAAACACTGAAGCTTTCTTT.

The chain uses TRBV29-1 and TRBJ2-7, with D maybe TRBD2 (5 bases). Germline V CDR1 and CDR2: SQVTM, ANQGSEA. The CDR3 covers 12 residues. With 7 bases removed from V and 0 bases from J, the gap between germline ends came to 10 bases. This CDR3 reads CSAEGNSYEQYF. In nucleotides, the CDR3 is TGCAGCGCTGAGGGCAACTCCTACGAGCAGTACTTC.

This clone showed up just once. The chain combines TRBV6-6 with TRBJ2-3; no clear D gene. Trimming shortened V by 4 bases and J by 4 bases, and 3 bases separated the two germline ends. The CDR3 contains 11 residues. The germline V gene encodes CDR1 MNHNY and CDR2 SVGAGI (reference sequence). This chain's CDR3 is CASSFADTQYF. DNA for the CDR3: TGTGCCAGCAGTTTCGCAGATACGCAGTATTTT.

The V call is TRBV4-2, the J call TRBJ2-3; TRBD2 agrees at 10 bases. The CDR3 is made up of 16 amino acids. CDR1 is LGHNA, CDR2 YNFKEQ, per germline. Trimming removed 2 bases from V and 8 bases from J; junction bases left unmatched: 10. The CDR3 region is CASSQPGLANRPTQYF. The CDR3 bases are TGTGCCAGCAGCCAACCGGGACTAGCGAACCGACCTACGCAGTATTTT.

The gene calls are TRBV2 and TRBJ1-5; weak D call: TRBD1 (5 bases). CDR1 is SNHLY, CDR2 FYNNEI, per germline. Deletions cut 5 bases from V and 5 bases from J, with 7 bases between. CDR3 length: 12 residues. Here the CDR3 DNA reads TGTGCCAGCAGTACCAGGGATCAGCCCCAGCATTTT. Translated, it gives CASSTRDQPQHF.

The chain couples TRBV7-5 to TRBJ1-2. TRBV7-5 corresponds to a pseudogene. The CDR3 loop spans 13 amino acids. Here the CDR3 reads CARSLACLNGYTF. The CDR3 DNA reads as TGTGCCAGAAGCTTAGCCTGCCTAAATGGCTACACCTTC.

This sequence joins TRBV11-1 and TRBJ2-5; D is uncertain. This CDR3 is 11 amino acids long. The germline V gene encodes CDR1 SGHAT and CDR2 FQDESV (reference sequence). Between the trimmed V and J ends, which lost 1 base and 10 bases, there was a span of 7 bases. CDR3 amino acids: CASSLVEVQYF. CDR3 nucleotide sequence: TGTGCCAGCAGCTTAGTAGAGGTCCAGTACTTC. The complete variable domain, with remaining parts taken from reference TRBV11-1 and TRBJ2-5, reads EAEVAQSPRYKITEKSQAVAFWCDPISGHATLYWYRQILGQGPELLVQFQDESVVDDSQLPKDRFSAERLKGVDSTLKIQPAELGDSAMYLCASSLVEVQYFGPGTRLLVL.

The chain employs TRBV6-5 and TRBJ1-5; D gene unclear. The CDR3 runs 13 residues. Germline V lookup: CDR1 MNHEY, CDR2 SVGAGI. Trimming took off 8 bases at V and 2 bases at J, with 10 bases between the two ends. CDR3 DNA: TGTGCCAGCGGGATAGCGCGCAATCAGCCCCAGCATTTT. It specifies CASGIARNQPQHF.

The chain recombines TRBV10-3 with TRBJ1-5; no clear D. CDR1 is ENHRY and CDR2 is SYGVKD in the germline V gene. Between the trimmed V and J ends, which lost 3 bases and 5 bases, there was a span of 8 bases. The CDR3 covers 13 residues. CDR3 bases: TGTGCCATCAGTGACCCTTTGGATCAGCCCCAGCATTTT. This sequence encodes CAISDPLDQPQHF.

Concerning this clone itself: Different DNA sequences within this sample yield the same CDR3. The gene calls are TRBV27 and TRBJ1-5; 9 bases agree with TRBD1. V shed 5 bases, J shed 4 bases, and the junction held 6 bases outside the gene matches. CDR1 and CDR2 from the germline V gene are MNHEY and SMNVEV (reference sequence). The CDR3 contains 15 residues. The CDR3 coding sequence is TGTGCCAGCAGTCTATTGGGACAGGGAAATCAGCCCCAGCATTTT. This sequence encodes CASSLLGQGNQPQHF.

The chain links TRBV11-2 to TRBJ2-5; 7 bases match TRBD1. This CDR3 contains 15 residues. After removal of 2 bases from V and 4 bases from J, the junction contained 7 bases not matched to a gene. Per germline, CDR1 SGHAT and CDR2 FQNNGV. The CDR3 bases are TGTGCCAGCAGCTTAACGACAGGGTCGGGAGAGACCCAGTACTTC. Translating it yields CASSLTTGSGETQYF.

V is TRBV5-1 and J is TRBJ1-5; D is possibly TRBD1 (5 bases). The CDR3 is made up of 14 amino acids. The V end lost 2 bases, the J end lost 6 bases, and 12 bases lay between the germline ends. Germline V gene lookup returns CDR1 SGHRS and CDR2 YFSETQ. The CDR3 coding sequence is TGCGCCAGCAGCTTCGGGGACTCTGGTCAGCCCCAGCATTTT. As protein: CASSFGDSGQPQHF.

V usage is TRBV7-9 and J usage is TRBJ2-1, with TRBD2 as a possible D gene (5 bases). The CDR3 length is 16 residues. V was cut by 1 base and J by 9 bases, with 19 bases left in between. Germline V gene sequence: CDR1 SEHNR, CDR2 FQNEAQ (reference sequence). CDR3 in amino acids: CASSLGLRALPGEQFF. Written as DNA, the CDR3 is TGTGCCAGCAGCTTAGGGTTGCGGGCCCTCCCGGGTGAGCAGTTCTTC.

This clone came up a few times. The chain carries TRBV30 and TRBJ1-4, with TRBD1 matching over 7 bases. This CDR3 spans 15 amino acids. Germline CDR1 and CDR2: GTSNPN and SVGIG (reference sequence). V shed 2 bases and J 6 bases; nucleotides not matched to a gene: 9. This CDR3 reads CAWSHPGGNYEKLFF. Here the CDR3 DNA reads TGTGCCTGGAGTCACCCAGGGGGAAACTATGAAAAACTGTTTTTT.

Note on this clone: The DNA is omitted, as the CDR3 cannot be located on it reliably, and the CDR3 follows TCRdb's listing. The chain recombines TRBV19 with TRBJ1-6. The CDR3 length is 16 residues, termini included. Germline values: CDR1 LNHDA, CDR2 SQIVND (reference sequence). CDR3 amino acids: CASTSGGAEDNSPLHF.

The V call is TRBV7-2, the J call TRBJ1-5; the D gene is possibly TRBD1 (5 bases). In germline, CDR1 is SGHTA, CDR2 FQGNSA. This CDR3 is built from 13 residues. The V and J ends lost 4 bases and 7 bases respectively, with 11 bases between them. The CDR3 sequence: CASSSRAGQPQHF. In nucleotides, the CDR3 is TGTGCCAGCAGCTCCAGGGCAGGCCAGCCCCAGCATTTT.